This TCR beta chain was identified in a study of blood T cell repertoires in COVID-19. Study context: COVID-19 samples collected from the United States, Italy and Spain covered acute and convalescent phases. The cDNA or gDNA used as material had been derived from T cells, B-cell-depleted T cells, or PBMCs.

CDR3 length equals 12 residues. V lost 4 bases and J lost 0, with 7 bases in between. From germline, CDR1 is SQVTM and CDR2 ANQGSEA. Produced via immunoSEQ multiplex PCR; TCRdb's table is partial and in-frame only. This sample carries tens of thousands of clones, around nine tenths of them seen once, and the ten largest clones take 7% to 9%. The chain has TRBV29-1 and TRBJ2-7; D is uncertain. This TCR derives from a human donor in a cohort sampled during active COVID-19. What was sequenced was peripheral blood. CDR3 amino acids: CSVAAASYEQYF. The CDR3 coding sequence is TGCAGCGTTGCCGCGGCCTCCTACGAGCAGTACTTC.